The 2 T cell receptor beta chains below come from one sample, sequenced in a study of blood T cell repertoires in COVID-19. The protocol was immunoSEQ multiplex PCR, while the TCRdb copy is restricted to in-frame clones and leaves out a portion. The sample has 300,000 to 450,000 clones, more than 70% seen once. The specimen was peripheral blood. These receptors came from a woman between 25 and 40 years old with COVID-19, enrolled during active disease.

CDR3 sequence reads: CSALAGQGPSGANVLTF. CDR3 nucleotide sequence: TGCAGCGCCCTGGCGGGACAGGGGCCGTCTGGGGCCAACGTCCTGACTTTC. V and J are TRBV29-1 and TRBJ2-6; 10 bases map to TRBD1. The junction had 10 bases not matched to a gene; V was cut back by 7 bases and J by 1 base. Germline loops: CDR1 SQVTM, CDR2 ANQGSEA. The CDR3 spans 17 residues. Using reference TRBV29-1 and TRBJ2-6 for the parts outside the CDR3, the full variable domain is SAVISQKPSRDICQRGTSLTIQCQVDSQVTMMFWYRQQPGQSLTLIATANQGSEATYESGFVIDKFPISRPNLTFSTLTVSNMSPEDSSIYLCSALAGQGPSGANVLTFGAGSRLTVL.

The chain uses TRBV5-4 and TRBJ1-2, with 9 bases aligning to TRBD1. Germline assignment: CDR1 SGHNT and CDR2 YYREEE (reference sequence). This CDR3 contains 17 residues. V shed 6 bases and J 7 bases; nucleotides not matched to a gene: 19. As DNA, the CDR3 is TGTGCCAGCACCATTTTGTCTCCGGGACAGGGTTTCACTGGCTACACCTTC. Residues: CASTILSPGQGFTGYTF.